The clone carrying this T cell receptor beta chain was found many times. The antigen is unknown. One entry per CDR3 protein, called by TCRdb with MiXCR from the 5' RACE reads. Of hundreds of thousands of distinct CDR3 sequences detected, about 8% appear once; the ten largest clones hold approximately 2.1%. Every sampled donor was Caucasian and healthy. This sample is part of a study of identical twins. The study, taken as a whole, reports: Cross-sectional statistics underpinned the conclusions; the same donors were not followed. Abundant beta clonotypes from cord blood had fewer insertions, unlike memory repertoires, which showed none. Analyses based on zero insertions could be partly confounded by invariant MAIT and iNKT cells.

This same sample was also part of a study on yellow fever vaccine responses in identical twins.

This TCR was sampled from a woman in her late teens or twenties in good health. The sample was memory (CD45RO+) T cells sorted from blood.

The CDR3 sequence: CASTRLGVNSPLHF. CDR3 bases: TGTGCCAGCACCCGTTTGGGAGTAAATTCACCCCTCCACTTT. The gene calls are TRBV7-9 and TRBJ1-6; no definite D call. The germline gives CDR1 SEHNR, CDR2 FQNEAQ (reference sequence). The V gene lost 7 bases and the J gene lost 7 bases, with 14 bases spanning the gap. This CDR3 spans 14 amino acids.